The following is a T cell receptor (beta chain) sequence with its context. What it binds is unknown. This entry comes from a study of cytotoxic CD8 clonotypes in ibrutinib-treated CLL. The wider study: Sequencing produced an average of about 250,000 productive templates and 85,000 to 95,000 productive rearrangements per sample. General observations from the study: Higher clonality was seen at ibrutinib response and a return toward baseline at progression. In comparison with age-matched healthy donors, baseline clonality was higher and tracked circulating CD8+ T-cell counts.

Sequencing sought depths of 1 in 200,000 to 1 in 1 million T cells. TCRdb keeps only in-frame clones here, not all; method: immunoSEQ multiplex PCR. The table includes around 300,000 clones, 80% detected once. The origin of this receptor is a human donor with chronic lymphocytic leukemia. This material consisted of PBMCs, taken before ibrutinib treatment.

The CDR3 reads CAADRSSYNEQFF. In DNA, the CDR3 is TGTGCCGCCGACCGGAGCTCCTACAATGAGCAGTTCTTC. The rearrangement uses TRBV30 and TRBJ2-1, with no clear D. Trimming removed 8 bases at V and 0 bases at J, with 11 bases between. This CDR3 is built from 13 residues. Germline CDR1 is GTSNPN and CDR2 is SVGIG (reference sequence).